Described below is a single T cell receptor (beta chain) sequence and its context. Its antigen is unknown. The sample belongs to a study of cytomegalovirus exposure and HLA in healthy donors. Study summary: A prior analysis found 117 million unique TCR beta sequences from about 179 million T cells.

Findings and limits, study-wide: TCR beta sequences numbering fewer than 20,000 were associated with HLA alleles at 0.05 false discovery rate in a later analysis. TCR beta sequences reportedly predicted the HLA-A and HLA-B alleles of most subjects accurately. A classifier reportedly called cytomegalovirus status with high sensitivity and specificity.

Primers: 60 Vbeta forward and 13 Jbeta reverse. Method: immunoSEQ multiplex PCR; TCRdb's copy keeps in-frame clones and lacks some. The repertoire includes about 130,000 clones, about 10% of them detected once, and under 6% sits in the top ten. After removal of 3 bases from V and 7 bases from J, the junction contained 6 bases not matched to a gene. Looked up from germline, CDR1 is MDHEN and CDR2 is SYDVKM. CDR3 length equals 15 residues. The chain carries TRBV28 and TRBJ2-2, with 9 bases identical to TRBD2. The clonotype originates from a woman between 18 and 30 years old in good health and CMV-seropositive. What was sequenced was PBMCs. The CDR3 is CASSLAGGFVGELFF. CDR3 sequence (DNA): TGTGCCAGCAGTTTGGCGGGAGGGTTTGTCGGGGAGCTGTTTTTT.